One TCR beta chain is described in this entry. What it recognizes is unknown. Its ends do not fully match the called genes, so a read error is possible. The data originate from a study of tumor-infiltrating lymphocytes in glioblastoma multiforme. Findings and caveats of the study: T cells were not sorted into functional subsets. The TCR and somatic mutation analysis included just one glioblastoma patient. Unequal TCR RNA per T cell might skew measured clone sizes.

CDR3 length equals 12 residues. Germline V gene lookup returns CDR1 DFQATT and CDR2 SNEGSKA (reference sequence). TCRB libraries came from RNA via three nested multiplex PCR rounds. These TCRB libraries lack any described unique molecular identifiers. TCRdb re-derived calls from the multiplex PCR reads in MiXCR, one entry per CDR3 protein. The sample includes approximately 20,000 distinct CDR3 sequences, 60% to 80% seen only once; the top ten take about 20%. The sequencing sample was made of peripheral blood. V and J are TRBV20-1 and TRBJ1-2; D call uncertain. The TCR comes from a male donor with glioblastoma. CDR3 region: CSDRDLREGYTF. DNA of the CDR3: TGCAGTGATAGAGATCTGAGGGAAGGTTACACCTTC.